The subject of this entry is one T cell receptor beta chain. The V end was cut by 0 bases, the J end by 8 bases, with 14 bases between. This CDR3 spans 15 amino acids. The germline V gene encodes CDR1 SEHNR and CDR2 FQNEAQ (reference sequence). Original handling: The assay estimated nucleated cells by amplifying reference gene primers. Libraries were prepared by immunoSEQ multiplex PCR; TCRdb keeps only in-frame clonotypes and omits some of them. Clone size and V and J calls were adopted from that table, with D and trimming inferred from the DNA. The sample includes more than 300,000 clones, 80% to 90% seen only once; the top ten take under 8%. The data were taken from a study of blood T cell repertoires in COVID-19. Overall study: The United States, Italy and Spain were the sources of the acute and convalescent COVID-19 samples. Sample material is recorded as cDNA or gDNA derived from T cells, B-cell-depleted T cells, or PBMCs.

The sample comprised peripheral blood. The TCR sequence derives from a man aged 18 to 30 who had recovered from COVID-19. This sequence joins TRBV7-9 and TRBJ2-1; possible D gene TRBD2, 6 bases. The CDR3, as DNA: TGTGCCAGCAGCTTAGCGGAGGGCGGGGACGATGAGCAGTTCTTC. It yields the protein CASSLAEGGDDEQFF.